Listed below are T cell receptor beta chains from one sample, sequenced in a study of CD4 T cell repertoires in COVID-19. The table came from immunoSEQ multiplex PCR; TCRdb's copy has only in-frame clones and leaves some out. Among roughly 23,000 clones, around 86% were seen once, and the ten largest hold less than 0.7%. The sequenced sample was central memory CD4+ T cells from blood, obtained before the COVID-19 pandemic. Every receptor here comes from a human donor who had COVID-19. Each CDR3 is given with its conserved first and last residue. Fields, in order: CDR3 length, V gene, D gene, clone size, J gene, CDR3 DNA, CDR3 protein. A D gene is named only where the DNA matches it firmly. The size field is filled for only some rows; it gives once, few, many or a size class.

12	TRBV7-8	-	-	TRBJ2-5	TGTGCCAGCAGCTTAAGAGGAGAGACCCAGTACTTC	CASSLRGETQYF
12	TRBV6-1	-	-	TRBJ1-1	TGTGCCAGCAGTGAAGCGAAGAGGGTAGCTTTCTTT	CASSEAKRVAFF
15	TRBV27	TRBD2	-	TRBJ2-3	TGTGCCAGCAGGGACTGGGGACTAGCGGGGGATACGCAGTATTTT	CASRDWGLAGDTQYF
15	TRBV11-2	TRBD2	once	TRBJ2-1	TGTGCCAGCAGCTACCCCGGGACTAGCCACAATGAGCAGTTCTTC	CASSYPGTSHNEQFF
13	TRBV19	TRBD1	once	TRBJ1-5	TGTGCCAGCGGGACAGGGGGCCGGCAGCCCCAGCATTTT	CASGTGGRQPQHF
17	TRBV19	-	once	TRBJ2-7	TGTGCCAGTAGTACCCTCCCGGGTGGCGGGGTAGGATACGAGCAGTACTTC	CASSTLPGGGVGYEQYF
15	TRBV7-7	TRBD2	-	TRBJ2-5	TGTGCCAGCAGCTTAGGGCGGGGGGGGCAAGAGACCCAGTACTTC	CASSLGRGGQETQYF
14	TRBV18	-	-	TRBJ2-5	TGTGCCAGCTCCCGCGGGGGCCAACAAGAGACCCAGTACTTC	CASSRGGQQETQYF
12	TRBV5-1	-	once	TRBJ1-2	TGCGCCAGCAGCTTGGAGCGGGAAGGCTACACCTTC	CASSLEREGYTF
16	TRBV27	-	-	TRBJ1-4	TGTGCCAGCAGTCCCCGTAGAGGGATCCTTAATGAAAAACTGTTTTTT	CASSPRRGILNEKLFF
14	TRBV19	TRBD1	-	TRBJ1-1	TGTGCCAGTAGTAGACAGGGGGCGCGCACTGAAGCTTTCTTT	CASSRQGARTEAFF
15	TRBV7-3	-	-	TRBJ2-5	TGTGCCAGCAGCCTAGTTGGCGGCCCCCAAGAGACCCAGTACTTC	CASSLVGGPQETQYF
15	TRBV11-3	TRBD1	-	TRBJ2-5	TGTGCCAGCAGCCCAGGGACAGCTAGTGTGGAGACCCAGTACTTC	CASSPGTASVETQYF
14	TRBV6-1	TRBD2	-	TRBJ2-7	TGTGCCAGCACCCGGACTAGCGGGATCTACGAGCAGTACTTC	CASTRTSGIYEQYF
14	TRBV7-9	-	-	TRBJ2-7	TGTGCCAGCAGCCCCGGGCCAGGGGACTACGAGCAGTACTTC	CASSPGPGDYEQYF
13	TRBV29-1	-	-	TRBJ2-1	TGCAGCGTTGAGGTGAGCTCCTACAATGAGCAGTTCTTC	CSVEVSSYNEQFF
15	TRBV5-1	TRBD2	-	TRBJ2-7	TGCGCCAGCAGCTTGGTAGCGGGAGGAGTCGACGAGCAGTACTTC	CASSLVAGGVDEQYF
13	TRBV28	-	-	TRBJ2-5	TGTGCCAGCAGCCCTCAAGGGGTGAAGACCCAGTACTTC	CASSPQGVKTQYF
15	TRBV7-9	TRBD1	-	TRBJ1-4	TGTGCCAGCAGCGCGCCGACAGGGGGCGAAGGAAAACTGTTTTTT	CASSAPTGGEGKLFF
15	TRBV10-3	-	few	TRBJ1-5	TGTGCCATCAGTGAGTCGAGGCAGGGGATGTCGCCCCAGCATTTT	CAISESRQGMSPQHF
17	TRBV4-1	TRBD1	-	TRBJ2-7	TGCGCCAGCAGCCGCCTGTGGAACGACAGGGTTGGAAACGAGCAGTACTTC	CASSRLWNDRVGNEQYF